This TCR beta chain stems from a study of cytomegalovirus exposure and HLA in healthy donors. Study outcomes and limitations: There were 150 to 200 TCR beta chains listed as cytomegalovirus-associated. Among TCR sequences, most were rare, though some public TCRs appeared in many donors.

CDR1 and CDR2 (germline): WSHSY, SAAADI. The CDR3 runs 13 residues. V was pared by 3 bases and J by 1 base, with 7 bases between. The repertoire was sequenced with immunoSEQ multiplex PCR; TCRdb's copy has only in-frame clones and lacks some. This sample carries 110,000 or so clones, approximately 88% of them seen once, and the ten largest clones take about 1.8%. A remark on this clone: What it binds is unknown.

Sequencing was carried out using PBMCs. The origin of this receptor is a man younger than 35 in good health and CMV-seronegative. V usage is TRBV10-2 and J usage is TRBJ2-7; weak D call: TRBD2 (5 bases). The CDR3 nucleotides read TGCGCCAGCAGTGACGGAGGTTCCTACGAGCAGTACTTC. It yields the protein CASSDGGSYEQYF.